Listed below are T cell receptor beta chains from one sample, sequenced in a study of identical twins. A single record per CDR3 protein comes from TCRdb applying MiXCR to the 5' RACE reads. In the table there are approximately 1.8 million distinct CDR3 sequences, less than 40% of which are singletons. The sample comprised cord blood. Receptor source: a newborn girl in good health. Each CDR3 is given with its conserved first and last residue. The D gene is left open where the match is weak. Size values are once, few and many counts, or a class for expanded clones, and some rows have none.

abundance,j_gene,v_gene,d_gene,CDR3nt,CDR3aa
-,TRBJ2-4,TRBV28,-,TGTGCCAGCAGTTTCGTAGCCAAAAACATTCAGTACTTC,CASSFVAKNIQYF
few,TRBJ2-4,TRBV20-1,-,TGCAGTGCTAGGCTACCAGGGCACATTCAGTACTTC,CSARLPGHIQYF
-,TRBJ2-7,TRBV15,-,TGTGCCACCAGCAGAGTCACAGACTACGAGCAGTACTTC,CATSRVTDYEQYF
-,TRBJ2-7,TRBV14,TRBD2,TGTGCCAGCAGCCCTCTCGGAGCGGGGGTCTACGAGCAGTACTTC,CASSPLGAGVYEQYF
-,TRBJ2-5,TRBV28,TRBD2,TGTGCCAGCAGTTCCCGGACTAGGGTAGAGACCCAGTACTTC,CASSSRTRVETQYF
few,TRBJ1-2,TRBV20-1,-,TGCAGTGCGATTGGGGCAGCACATGGCTACACCTTC,CSAIGAAHGYTF
-,TRBJ2-5,TRBV7-9,TRBD2,TGTGCCGGCAGCTTCAGACTAGCGGGGAAAGCAGAGACCCAGTACTTC,CAGSFRLAGKAETQYF
-,TRBJ1-2,TRBV4-1,-,TGCGCCAGCAGAGGACTCCCTCCGGCTAAGGGGTTCTATGGCTACACCTTC,CASRGLPPAKGFYGYTF
-,TRBJ2-2,TRBV4-1,-,TGCGCCGGCAGCCAAGCCGCGGTCCGGATCACCGGGGAGCTGTTTTTT,CAGSQAAVRITGELFF
few,TRBJ2-4,TRBV20-1,TRBD2,TGCAGTGCTCGGCGTTTGGGGGGGAACATTCAGTACTTC,CSARRLGGNIQYF
few,TRBJ2-1,TRBV5-1,-,TGCGCCAGCAGCCTGACACCACAGGGTGGTTTGTATGAGCAGTTCTTC,CASSLTPQGGLYEQFF
few,TRBJ2-7,TRBV20-1,TRBD1,TGCAGTGCCAGGGGGCCGACAACCTACGAGCAGTACTTC,CSARGPTTYEQYF
-,TRBJ1-5,TRBV28,TRBD1,TGTGCCAGCAGCTCGGGACAGGGGTTACAGGGCAATCAGCCCCAGCATTTT,CASSSGQGLQGNQPQHF
-,TRBJ2-3,TRBV12-3/TRBV12-4,TRBD2,TGTGCCAGCAGTTTAAGAGCGGGGAGGACAGATACGCAGTATTTT,CASSLRAGRTDTQYF
-,TRBJ1-2,TRBV24-1,-,TGTGCCACCAGTGAGTCCGGGACCATCAATGGCTACACCTTC,CATSESGTINGYTF
-,TRBJ2-1,TRBV7-2,TRBD2,TGTGTCAGCAGCTTAGAACTAGCGGGGAAGCAGTTCTTC,CVSSLELAGKQFF
few,TRBJ2-5,TRBV27,-,TGTGCCAGCAGTCCCCACCCCCACTATGAGACCCAGTACTTC,CASSPHPHYETQYF